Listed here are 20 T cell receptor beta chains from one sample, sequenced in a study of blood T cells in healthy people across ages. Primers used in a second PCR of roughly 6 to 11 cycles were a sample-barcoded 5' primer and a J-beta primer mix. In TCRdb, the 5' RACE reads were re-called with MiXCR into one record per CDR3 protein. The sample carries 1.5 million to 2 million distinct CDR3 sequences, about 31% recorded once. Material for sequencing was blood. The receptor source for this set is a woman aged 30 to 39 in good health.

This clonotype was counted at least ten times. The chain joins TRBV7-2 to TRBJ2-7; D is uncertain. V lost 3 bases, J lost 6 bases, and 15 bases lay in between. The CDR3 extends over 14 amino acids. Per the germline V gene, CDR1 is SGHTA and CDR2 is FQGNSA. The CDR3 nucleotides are TGTGCCAGCAGCTTCGAATCCTCGGTTCGCGAGCAGTACTTC. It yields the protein CASSFESSVREQYF.

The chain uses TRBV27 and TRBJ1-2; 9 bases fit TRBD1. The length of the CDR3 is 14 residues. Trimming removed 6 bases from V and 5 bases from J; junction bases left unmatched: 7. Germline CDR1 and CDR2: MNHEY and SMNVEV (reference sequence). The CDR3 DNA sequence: TGTGCCAGCAGGTGTCCTGGACAGGGGTATGGCTACACCTTC. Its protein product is CASRCPGQGYGYTF.

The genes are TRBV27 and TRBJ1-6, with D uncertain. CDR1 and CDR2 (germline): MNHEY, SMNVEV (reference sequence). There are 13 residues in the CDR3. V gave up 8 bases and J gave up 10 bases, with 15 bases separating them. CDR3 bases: TGTGCCAGCCGGAACAGAGTAATATCACCCCTCCACTTT. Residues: CASRNRVISPLHF.

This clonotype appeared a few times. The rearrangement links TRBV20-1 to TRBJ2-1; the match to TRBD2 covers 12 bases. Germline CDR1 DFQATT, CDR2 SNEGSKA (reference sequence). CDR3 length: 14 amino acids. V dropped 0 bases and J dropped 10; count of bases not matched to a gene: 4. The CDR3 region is CSARDGLAGGEQFF. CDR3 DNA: TGCAGTGCTAGAGATGGGCTAGCGGGGGGGGAGCAGTTCTTC.

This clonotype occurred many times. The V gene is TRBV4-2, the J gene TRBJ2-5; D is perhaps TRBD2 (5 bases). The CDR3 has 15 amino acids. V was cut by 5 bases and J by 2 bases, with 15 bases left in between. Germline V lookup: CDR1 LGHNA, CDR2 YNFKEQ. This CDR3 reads CASSKSISEQETQYF. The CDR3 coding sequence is TGTGCCAGCAGCAAATCAATTAGCGAACAAGAGACCCAGTACTTC.

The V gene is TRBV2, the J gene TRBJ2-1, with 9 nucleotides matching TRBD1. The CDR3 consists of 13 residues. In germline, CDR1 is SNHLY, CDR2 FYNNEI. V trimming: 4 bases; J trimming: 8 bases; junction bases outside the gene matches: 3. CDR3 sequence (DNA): TGTGCCAGCAGTGGACAGGGGGGGGATGAGCAGTTCTTC. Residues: CASSGQGGDEQFF.

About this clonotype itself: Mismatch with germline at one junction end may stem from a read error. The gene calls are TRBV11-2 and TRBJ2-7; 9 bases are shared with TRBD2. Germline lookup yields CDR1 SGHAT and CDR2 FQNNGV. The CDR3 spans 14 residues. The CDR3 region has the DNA TGTGTCAGCAGCTTAGGGACTAGCCTCTACGAGCAGTACTTC. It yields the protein CVSSLGTSLYEQYF.

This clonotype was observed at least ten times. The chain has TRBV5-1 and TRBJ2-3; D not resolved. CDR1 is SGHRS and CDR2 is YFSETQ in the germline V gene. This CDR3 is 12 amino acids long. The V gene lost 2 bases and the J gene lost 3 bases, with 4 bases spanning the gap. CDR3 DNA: TGCGCCAGCAGCTTCGAGACAGATACGCAGTATTTT. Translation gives CASSFETDTQYF.

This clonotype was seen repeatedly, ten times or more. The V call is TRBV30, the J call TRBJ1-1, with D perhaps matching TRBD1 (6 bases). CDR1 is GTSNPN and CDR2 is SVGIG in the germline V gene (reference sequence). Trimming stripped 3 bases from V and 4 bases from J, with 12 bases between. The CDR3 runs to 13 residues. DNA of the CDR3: TGTGCCTGGAGCCGACAGGAGGGCACTGAAGCTTTCTTT. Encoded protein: CAWSRQEGTEAFF. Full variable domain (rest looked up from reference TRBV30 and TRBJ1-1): SQTIHQWPATLVQPVGSPLSLECTVEGTSNPNLYWYRQAAGRGLQLLFYSVGIGQISSEVPQNLSASRPQDRQFILSSKKLLLSDSGFYLCAWSRQEGTEAFFGQGTRLTVV.

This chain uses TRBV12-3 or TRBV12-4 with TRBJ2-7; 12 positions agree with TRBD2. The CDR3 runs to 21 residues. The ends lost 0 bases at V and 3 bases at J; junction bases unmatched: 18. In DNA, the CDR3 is TGTGCCAGCAGTTTAGCGAAGGGTTCGACTAGCGGGAGTTTACGGCGCTACGAGCAGTACTTC. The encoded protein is CASSLAKGSTSGSLRRYEQYF.

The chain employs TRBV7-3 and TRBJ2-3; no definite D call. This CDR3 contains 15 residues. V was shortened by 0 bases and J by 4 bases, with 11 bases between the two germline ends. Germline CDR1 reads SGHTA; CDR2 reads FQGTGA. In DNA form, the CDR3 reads TGTGCCAGCAGCTTAACTCCTGGGTCGGCAGATACGCAGTATTTT. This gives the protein CASSLTPGSADTQYF.

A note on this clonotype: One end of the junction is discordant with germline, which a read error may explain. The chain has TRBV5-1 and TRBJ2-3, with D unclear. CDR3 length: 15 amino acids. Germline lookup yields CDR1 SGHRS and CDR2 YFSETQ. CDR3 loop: CASNLLASGTDTQYF. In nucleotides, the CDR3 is TGCGCCAGCAACTTGTTAGCTTCGGGCACAGATACGCAGTATTTT.

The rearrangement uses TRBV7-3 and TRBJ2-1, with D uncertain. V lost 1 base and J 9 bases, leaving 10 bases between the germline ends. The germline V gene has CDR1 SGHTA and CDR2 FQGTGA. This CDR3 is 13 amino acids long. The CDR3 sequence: CASSLMGSGEQFF. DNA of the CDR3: TGTGCCAGCAGCTTAATGGGCTCGGGTGAGCAGTTCTTC.

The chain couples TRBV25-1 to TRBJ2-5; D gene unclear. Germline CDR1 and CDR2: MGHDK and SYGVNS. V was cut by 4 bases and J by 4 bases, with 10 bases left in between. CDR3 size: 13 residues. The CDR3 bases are TGTGCCAGCAGTGGCTCTGGGCGAGAGACCCAGTACTTC. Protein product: CASSGSGRETQYF.

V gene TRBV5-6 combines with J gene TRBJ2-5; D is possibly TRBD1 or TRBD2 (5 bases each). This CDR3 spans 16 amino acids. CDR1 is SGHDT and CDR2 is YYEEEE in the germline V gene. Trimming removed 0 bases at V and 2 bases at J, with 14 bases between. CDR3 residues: CASSLAGPGRQETQYF. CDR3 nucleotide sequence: TGTGCCAGCAGCTTGGCCGGGCCAGGGAGACAAGAGACCCAGTACTTC.

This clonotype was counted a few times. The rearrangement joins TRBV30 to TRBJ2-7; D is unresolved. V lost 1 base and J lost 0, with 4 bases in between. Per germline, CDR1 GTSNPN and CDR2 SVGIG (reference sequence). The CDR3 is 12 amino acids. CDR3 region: CAWSDSSYEQYF. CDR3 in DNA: TGTGCCTGGAGTGACAGCTCCTACGAGCAGTACTTC.

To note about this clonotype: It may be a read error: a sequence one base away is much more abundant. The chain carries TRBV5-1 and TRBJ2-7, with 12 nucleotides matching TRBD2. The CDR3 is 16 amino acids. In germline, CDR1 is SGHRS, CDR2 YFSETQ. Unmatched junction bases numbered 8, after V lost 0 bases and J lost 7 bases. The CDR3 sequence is CASSLGPSGGANEQYF. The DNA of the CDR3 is TGCGCCAGCAGCTTGGGGCCTAGCGGGGGGGCCAATGAGCAGTACTTC.

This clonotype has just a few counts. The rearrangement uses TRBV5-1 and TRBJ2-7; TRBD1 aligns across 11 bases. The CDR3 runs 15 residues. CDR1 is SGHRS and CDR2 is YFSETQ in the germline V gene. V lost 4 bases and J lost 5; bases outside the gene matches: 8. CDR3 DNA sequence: TGCGCCAGCAGCGGCGGGACAGGGGGAGGCCACGAGCAGTACTTC. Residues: CASSGGTGGGHEQYF.

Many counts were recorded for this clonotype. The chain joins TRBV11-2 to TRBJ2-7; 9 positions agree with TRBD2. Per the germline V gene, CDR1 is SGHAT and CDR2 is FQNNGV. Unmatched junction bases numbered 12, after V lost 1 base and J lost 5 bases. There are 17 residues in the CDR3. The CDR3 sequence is CASSLVLAGGGINEQYF. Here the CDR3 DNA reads TGTGCCAGCAGCTTAGTACTAGCGGGTGGCGGAATAAACGAGCAGTACTTC. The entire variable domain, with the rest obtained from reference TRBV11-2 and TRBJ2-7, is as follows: EAGVAQSPRYKIIEKRQSVAFWCNPISGHATLYWYQQILGQGPKLLIQFQNNGVVDDSQLPKDRFSAERLKGVDSTLKIQPAKLEDSAVYLCASSLVLAGGGINEQYFGPGTRLTVT.

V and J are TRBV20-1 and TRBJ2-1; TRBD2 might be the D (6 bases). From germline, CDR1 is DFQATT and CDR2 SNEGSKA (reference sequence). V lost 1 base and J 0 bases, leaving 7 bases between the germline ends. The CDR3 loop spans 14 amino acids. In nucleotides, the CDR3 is TGCAGTGCTAGAGTAGCGGTCTCCTACAATGAGCAGTTCTTC. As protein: CSARVAVSYNEQFF.